Listed below are T cell receptor beta chains from one sample, sequenced in a study of cytomegalovirus exposure and HLA in healthy donors. Profiled with immunoSEQ multiplex PCR; TCRdb holds only in-frame clones, not every one. The repertoire holds about 97,000 clones, with 81% as singletons. The sequenced sample was PBMCs. The source of these receptors is a middle-aged man in good health and CMV-seropositive. The conserved cysteine and the conserved F or W are not part of the CDR3 here.

ASSPQGDNQPQH | TRBJ1-5 | TRBV9
ASSFKGSSTDTQY | TRBJ2-3 | TRBV5-1
ASSPPGQGVSGQY | TRBJ2-7 | TRBV5-5
ASSPIGGPNTGELF | TRBJ2-2 | TRBV11-2
ASTGSLFGGASTDTQY | TRBJ2-3 | TRBV7-9
ASSLSISGDTDTQY | TRBJ2-3 | TRBV27
ASRGASRYEQY | TRBJ2-7 | TRBV19
ASSLEGGNTEAF | TRBJ1-1 | TRBV5-1
ASSSGLAATDTQY | TRBJ2-3 | TRBV11-2
ASSQDLASGSLAKNIQY | TRBJ2-4 | TRBV4-1
ASRAELAKNSQY | TRBJ2-4 | TRBV6-1
ASSPGLAAYNEQF | TRBJ2-1 | TRBV27
ASSWDRGNQETQY | TRBJ2-5 | TRBV5-5
ASSLGQGRGNEQF | TRBJ2-1 | TRBV7-9
ASSLDSVTEAF | TRBJ1-1 | TRBV13
ASSKRQGTYNEQF | TRBJ2-1 | TRBV19
ASSEDNRYGYT | TRBJ1-2 | TRBV2
ASAGTGASNSPLH | TRBJ1-6 | TRBV2
ASSGTGALVSGNTIY | TRBJ1-3 | TRBV2
ASSLAGVALLEQY | TRBJ2-7 | TRBV5-5
ASSGDWNTEAF | TRBJ1-1 | TRBV2
ASSLRGNNQPQH | TRBJ1-5 | TRBV5-5
ASSKGTGRQETQY | TRBJ2-5 | TRBV5-1
ASSVPGRTEAF | TRBJ1-1 | TRBV6-1
ASSPGASGTGELF | TRBJ2-2 | TRBV5-1
ASSQGLAAEQF | TRBJ2-1 | TRBV7-6
ASSPSFRGNTEAF | TRBJ1-1 | TRBV4-1
ASSRQVLGRETQY | TRBJ2-5 | TRBV27
ASRRQGPTDEKLF | TRBJ1-4 | TRBV5-1
ASSLADTEQF | TRBJ2-1 | TRBV5-1
ASSLTGAGDQPQH | TRBJ1-5 | TRBV7-9
ASRPGQDTGELF | TRBJ2-2 | TRBV6-6
ASSLDGGDGYT | TRBJ1-2 | TRBV5-1
ASSFPSGTDTQY | TRBJ2-3 | TRBV13
ASSLPTSGGAEQF | TRBJ2-1 | TRBV4-1
ASSRPSGNNQPQH | TRBJ1-5 | TRBV28
ASSSSGNEQF | TRBJ2-1 | TRBV27
ASSDGGIQY | TRBJ2-4 | TRBV10-3
ASSPPSDRTEQY | TRBJ2-7 | TRBV18
ASSSTGTGELF | TRBJ2-2 | TRBV6-1
ASSYAGGTEAF | TRBJ1-1 | TRBV6-6
ASSFGQNTEAF | TRBJ1-1 | TRBV5-1
ASSVFGSSGNTIY | TRBJ1-3 | TRBV9
ASSQRDSPYNEQF | TRBJ2-1 | TRBV11-3
ASSESGGRNTIY | TRBJ1-3 | TRBV10-2
ASSFIAGGDNEQF | TRBJ2-1 | TRBV5-6
AWNVNQETQY | TRBJ2-5 | TRBV30
ASSLAGSPTYNEQF | TRBJ2-1 | TRBV11-2
ASSLHLTENTEAF | TRBJ1-1 | TRBV19
ASSPLAGGLGTQY | TRBJ2-3 | TRBV7-3